This T cell receptor beta chain appears in the sequencing data of a study of blood T cell repertoires in COVID-19. Study context: Acute and convalescent COVID-19 specimens originated in the United States, Italy and Spain. T cells, B-cell-depleted T cells, or PBMCs supplied cDNA or gDNA.

V shed 3 bases and J 4 bases; nucleotides not matched to a gene: 2. The germline V gene has CDR1 SGDLS and CDR2 YYNGEE. The CDR3 runs 13 residues. Seattle-derived patients entered the study during active infection and were followed longitudinally. In the original analysis: Amplification with reference gene primers provided the estimates of nucleated cell counts. The table came from immunoSEQ multiplex PCR; TCRdb's copy has only in-frame clones and leaves some out. V and J calls and clone size are given by that table; D and trimming were obtained from the DNA. The data contain around 220,000 clones, under 85% of them singletons.

The chain carries TRBV9 and TRBJ2-3; 7 bases map to TRBD1. Material for sequencing was peripheral blood. The source is a woman aged 80 or over with COVID-19, enrolled during active disease. CDR3 sequence (DNA): TGTGCCAGCAGCGCGACAGGGTCAGATACGCAGTATTTT. As protein: CASSATGSDTQYF.